Listed below are T cell receptor beta chains from one sample, sequenced in a study of cytomegalovirus exposure and HLA in healthy donors. Sequencing used immunoSEQ multiplex PCR; TCRdb keeps in-frame clones, though not all of them. This table has about 230,000 clones, roughly four fifths appearing once. The sample comprised PBMCs. These receptors were obtained from a woman between 40 and 50 years old in good health and CMV-seronegative. Both conserved end residues are trimmed from each CDR3. Each record gives: V gene, J gene, CDR3 length, CDR3 protein.

V: TRBV7-9; J: NA; length: 11; CDR3: ASSLSGPSEQY
V: TRBV5-4; J: TRBJ2-3; length: 9; CDR3: ASSLADTQY
V: TRBV7-2; J: TRBJ2-5; length: 13; CDR3: ASSSDGRGGETQY
V: TRBV6-1; J: TRBJ2-6; length: 12; CDR3: ASITGTGANVLT
V: TRBV19; J: TRBJ2-2; length: 13; CDR3: ASSPRTRDTGELF
V: TRBV10-3; J: TRBJ2-7; length: 16; CDR3: AISESLHRGPWNYEQY
V: TRBV10-3; J: TRBJ2-3; length: 12; CDR3: AIQLGGGTDTQY
V: TRBV11-2; J: TRBJ2-1; length: 14; CDR3: ASTRSSGGAYNEQF
V: TRBV7-9; J: TRBJ2-4; length: 12; CDR3: ASSTVVAKNIQY
V: TRBV18; J: TRBJ1-1; length: 12; CDR3: ASSVQGRDTEAF
V: TRBV11-2; J: TRBJ2-3; length: 12; CDR3: ASSPGLEADTQY
V: TRBV11-2; J: TRBJ2-7; length: 13; CDR3: ASSGPGTQDYEQY
V: TRBV9; J: TRBJ1-4; length: 14; CDR3: ASSSGQFATNEKLF
V: TRBV5-6; J: TRBJ2-3; length: 13; CDR3: ASSDGLAGADTQY
V: TRBV19; J: TRBJ2-2; length: 12; CDR3: ASSINGNTGELF
V: TRBV30; J: TRBJ1-1; length: 11; CDR3: ASGGYVGTEAF
V: TRBV7-8; J: TRBJ2-3; length: 14; CDR3: ASSSRDGGVTDTQY
V: TRBV5-6; J: TRBJ2-3; length: 16; CDR3: ASSSGLAGGPRTDTQY
V: TRBV6-5; J: TRBJ1-2; length: 11; CDR3: ASSVKSNYGYT
V: TRBV6-5; J: TRBJ1-5; length: 12; CDR3: ASSTGTLNQPQH
V: TRBV6-5; J: TRBJ1-1; length: 13; CDR3: ASRFLREGNTEAF
V: TRBV4-3; J: TRBJ1-6; length: 11; CDR3: ASSQDRDSPLH
V: TRBV2; J: TRBJ2-5; length: 12; CDR3: ASSGTGLQETQY
V: TRBV7-3; J: TRBJ2-5; length: 11; CDR3: ASSAEGPETQY
V: TRBV18; J: TRBJ2-7; length: 12; CDR3: ASSPAGGLDEQY
V: TRBV9; J: TRBJ1-2; length: 14; CDR3: ASSPRDRGEFYGYT
V: TRBV20-1; J: NA; length: 9; CDR3: SAVSTYEQY
V: TRBV7-6; J: TRBJ1-5; length: 13; CDR3: ASSLGQGPAEPQH
V: TRBV2; J: TRBJ2-1; length: 11; CDR3: ASTRIKGNEQF
V: TRBV18; J: TRBJ1-4; length: 13; CDR3: ASSPPGQGQEKLF
V: TRBV19; J: TRBJ2-3; length: 13; CDR3: ASTPTGISTDTQY
V: TRBV19; J: TRBJ2-2; length: 12; CDR3: ASKIAPTLGELF
V: TRBV6-1; J: TRBJ1-3; length: 13; CDR3: ASREGGGSGNTIY
V: TRBV7-9; J: TRBJ1-5; length: 14; CDR3: ASSLAGGPSNQPQH
V: TRBV7-2; J: TRBJ2-1; length: 14; CDR3: ASSGLAGVAYNEQF
V: TRBV19; J: TRBJ1-2; length: 12; CDR3: ASSSAAGGYGYT
V: TRBV5-6; J: TRBJ1-1; length: 12; CDR3: ASSLGGYGRTTF
V: TRBV19; J: TRBJ2-1; length: 12; CDR3: ASSIVRGPGEQF
V: TRBV7-8; J: TRBJ1-2; length: 10; CDR3: ASSLGGGGYP
V: TRBV6-4; J: TRBJ1-3; length: 15; CDR3: ASSASTEPYSGNTIY